This T cell receptor beta chain was captured in a study of vaccination and CD4 T cells after COVID-19. For the study at large: Blood was drawn a median 72 days post second dose, range 14 to 241. Stimulation of the cells used overlapping spike peptide pools from SARS-CoV-2 and from the common cold coronaviruses HCoV-NL63, HCoV-OC43 and HCoV-229E. Cultures that served as controls received a CEFX pool, an HIV-1 Nef pool, or no peptide.

Notes on this clonotype: Antigen unknown.

Sequenced with the Oncomine TCR Beta short-read assay was DNA taken from cultured CD4+ T cells. In this case, cultured CD4+ T cells provided the extracted genomic DNA. TCRdb used MiXCR to reprocess the PCR reads, holding one entry per CDR3 protein. The sample has about 23,000 distinct CDR3 sequences, about 42% seen once. The germline gives CDR1 SGHNT, CDR2 YENEEA. This CDR3 comprises 15 residues. The V end was cut by 1 base, the J end by 5 bases, with 14 bases between. Indicated treatment: 10-day PBMC culture with coronavirus spike peptide pools or control peptides (ViraFEST assay). The V and J genes are TRBV11-3 and TRBJ1-2; possibly TRBD1 for D (6 bases). The receptor was derived from a human donor who received a COVID-19 vaccine. The source material was CD4+ T cells from blood, cultured in vitro, sampled before SARS-CoV-2 vaccination. DNA of the CDR3: TGTGCCAGCAGCTTAGGGGGGGCAGGCGCGTATGGCTACACCTTC. Translated: CASSLGGAGAYGYTF. The whole variable domain, remainder taken from reference TRBV11-3 and TRBJ1-2, is EAGVVQSPRYKIIEKKQPVAFWCNPISGHNTLYWYLQNLGQGPELLIRYENEEAVDDSQLPKDRFSAERLKGVDSTLKIQPAELGDSAVYLCASSLGGAGAYGYTFGSGTRLTVV.